The clone carrying this T cell receptor (beta chain) was observed once. This CDR3 spans 14 amino acids. Germline lookup yields CDR1 SQVTM and CDR2 ANQGSEA. Trimming pared 4 bases from V and 2 bases from J, leaving 14 bases between. The sample belongs to a study of T cells in tuberculosis. Regarding time point: new active TB diagnosis, blood taken before or within 7 days of starting treatment. Positive smear microscopy and/or M. tuberculosis culture confirmed active disease. Profiled with immunoSEQ multiplex PCR; TCRdb holds only in-frame clones, not every one. The data hold fewer than 55,000 clones, with nearly 95% observed a single time.

The V and J genes are TRBV29-1 and TRBJ1-2; perhaps TRBD1 as D (5 bases). The source was PBMCs, collected at tuberculosis diagnosis. The sequence was collected from an adult with tuberculosis. This CDR3 is CSVGRQQGNYGYTF. CDR3 in DNA: TGCAGCGTTGGTCGACAGCAAGGAAACTATGGCTACACCTTC.